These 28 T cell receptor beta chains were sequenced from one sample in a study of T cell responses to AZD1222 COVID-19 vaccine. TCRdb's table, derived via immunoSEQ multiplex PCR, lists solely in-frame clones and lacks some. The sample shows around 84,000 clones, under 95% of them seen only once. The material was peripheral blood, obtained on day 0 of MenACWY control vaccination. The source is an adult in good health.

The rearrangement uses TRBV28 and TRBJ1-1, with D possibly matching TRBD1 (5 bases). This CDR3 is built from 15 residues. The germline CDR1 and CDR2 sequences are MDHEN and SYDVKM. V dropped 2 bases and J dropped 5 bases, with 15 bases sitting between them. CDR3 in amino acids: CASSLLRGGLTEAFF. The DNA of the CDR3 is TGTGCCAGCAGTTTACTTAGGGGAGGGTTGACTGAAGCTTTCTTT.

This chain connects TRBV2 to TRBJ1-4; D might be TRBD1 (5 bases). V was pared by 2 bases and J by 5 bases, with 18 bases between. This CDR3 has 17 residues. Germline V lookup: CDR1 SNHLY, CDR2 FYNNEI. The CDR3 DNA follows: TGTGCCAGCAGTGAATTTCAGGGTCCCGGGCAAAATGAAAAACTGTTTTTT. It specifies CASSEFQGPGQNEKLFF.

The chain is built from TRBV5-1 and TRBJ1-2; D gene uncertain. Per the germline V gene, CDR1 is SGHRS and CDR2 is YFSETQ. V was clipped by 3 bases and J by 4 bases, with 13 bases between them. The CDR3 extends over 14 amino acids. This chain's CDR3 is CASSWAGFGYGYTF. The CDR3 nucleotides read TGCGCCAGCAGCTGGGCGGGATTTGGCTATGGCTACACCTTC.

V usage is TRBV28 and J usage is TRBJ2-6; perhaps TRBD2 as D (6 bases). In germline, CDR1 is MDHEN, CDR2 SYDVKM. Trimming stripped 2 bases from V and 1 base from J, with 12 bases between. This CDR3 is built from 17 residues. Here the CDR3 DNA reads TGTGCCAGCAGTTTAATGGCGGGGTTATCTGGGGCCAACGTCCTGACTTTC. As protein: CASSLMAGLSGANVLTF.

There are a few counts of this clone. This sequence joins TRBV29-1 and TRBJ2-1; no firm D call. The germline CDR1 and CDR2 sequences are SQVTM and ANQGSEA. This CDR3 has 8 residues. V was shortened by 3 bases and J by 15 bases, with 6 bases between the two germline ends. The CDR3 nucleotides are TGCAGCGTTGAGGTCGGGTTCTTC. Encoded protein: CSVEVGFF.

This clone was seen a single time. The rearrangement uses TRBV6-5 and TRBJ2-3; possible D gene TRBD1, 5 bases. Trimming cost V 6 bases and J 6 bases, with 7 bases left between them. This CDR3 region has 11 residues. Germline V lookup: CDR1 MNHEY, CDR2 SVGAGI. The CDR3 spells CASRAGDTQYF. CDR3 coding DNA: TGTGCCAGCAGGGCAGGGGATACGCAGTATTTT.

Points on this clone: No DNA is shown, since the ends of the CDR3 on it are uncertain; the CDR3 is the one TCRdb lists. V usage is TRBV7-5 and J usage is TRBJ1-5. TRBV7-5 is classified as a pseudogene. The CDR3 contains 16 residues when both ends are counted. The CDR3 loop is CVRGLWGNGSCQPQHF.

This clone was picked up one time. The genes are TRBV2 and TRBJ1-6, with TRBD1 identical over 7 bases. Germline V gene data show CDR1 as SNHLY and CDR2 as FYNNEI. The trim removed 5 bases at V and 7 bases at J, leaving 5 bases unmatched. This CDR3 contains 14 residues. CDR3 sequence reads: CASSLGTANSPLHF. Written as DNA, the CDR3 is TGTGCCAGCAGTTTGGGGACAGCAAATTCACCCCTCCACTTT.

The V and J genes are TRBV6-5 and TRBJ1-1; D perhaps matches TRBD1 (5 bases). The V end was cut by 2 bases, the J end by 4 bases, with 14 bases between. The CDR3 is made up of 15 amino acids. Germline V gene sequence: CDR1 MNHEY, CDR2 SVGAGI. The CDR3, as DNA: TGTGCCAGCAGTTACCGGACATCTATGGGCACTGAAGCTTTCTTT. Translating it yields CASSYRTSMGTEAFF.

CDR3: CASSEATGGGPQETQYF. The CDR3 bases are TGTGCCAGCAGTGAAGCCACAGGTGGCGGGCCTCAAGAGACCCAGTACTTC. The chain joins TRBV2 to TRBJ2-5; D may match TRBD1 or TRBD2 (5 bases each). The length of the CDR3 is 17 residues. CDR1 is SNHLY, CDR2 FYNNEI, per germline. Between the trimmed V and J ends, which lost 0 bases and 2 bases, there was a span of 16 bases.

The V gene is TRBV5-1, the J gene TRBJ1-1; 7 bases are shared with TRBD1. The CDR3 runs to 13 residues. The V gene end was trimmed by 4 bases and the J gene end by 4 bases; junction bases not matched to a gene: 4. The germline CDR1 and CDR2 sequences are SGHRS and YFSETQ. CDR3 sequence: CASSGDRVTEAFF. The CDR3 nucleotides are TGCGCCAGCAGCGGAGACAGGGTCACTGAAGCTTTCTTT.

The CDR3 protein is CASSRPTAWEQYF. In nucleotides, the CDR3 is TGTGCCAGCAGCCGACCGACAGCCTGGGAGCAGTACTTC. The J gene is TRBJ2-7, the V gene TRBV6-2 or TRBV6-3; tentative D call: TRBD1 (5 bases). This CDR3 is built from 13 residues. The germline CDR1 and CDR2 sequences are MNHEY and SVGEGT. Trimming removed 6 bases from V and 7 bases from J, with 16 bases in between.

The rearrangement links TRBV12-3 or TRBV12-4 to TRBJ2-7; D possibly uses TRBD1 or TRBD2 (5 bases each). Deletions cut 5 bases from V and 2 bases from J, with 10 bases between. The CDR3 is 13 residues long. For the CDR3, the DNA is TGTGCCAGCAGTGGGACGGAGCCCTACGAGCAGTACTTC. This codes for CASSGTEPYEQYF.

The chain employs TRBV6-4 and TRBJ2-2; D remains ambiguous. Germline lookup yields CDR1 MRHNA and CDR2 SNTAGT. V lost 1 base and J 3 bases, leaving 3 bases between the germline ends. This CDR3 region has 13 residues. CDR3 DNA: TGTGCCAGCAGTGACTGGGACACCGGGGAGCTGTTTTTT. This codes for CASSDWDTGELFF.

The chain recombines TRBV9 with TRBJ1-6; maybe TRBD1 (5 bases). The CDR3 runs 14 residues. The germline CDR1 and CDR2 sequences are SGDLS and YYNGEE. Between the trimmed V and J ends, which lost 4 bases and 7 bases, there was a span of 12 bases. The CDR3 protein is CASSPGTRNSPLHF. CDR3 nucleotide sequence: TGTGCCAGCAGCCCTGGGACTCGGAATTCACCCCTCCACTTT.

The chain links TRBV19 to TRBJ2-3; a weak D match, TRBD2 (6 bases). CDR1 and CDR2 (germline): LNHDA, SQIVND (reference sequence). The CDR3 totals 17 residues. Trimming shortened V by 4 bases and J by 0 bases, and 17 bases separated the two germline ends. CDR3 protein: CASSSIPRTTSTDTQYF. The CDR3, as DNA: TGTGCCAGTAGTAGTATCCCCCGGACTACTAGCACAGATACGCAGTATTTT.

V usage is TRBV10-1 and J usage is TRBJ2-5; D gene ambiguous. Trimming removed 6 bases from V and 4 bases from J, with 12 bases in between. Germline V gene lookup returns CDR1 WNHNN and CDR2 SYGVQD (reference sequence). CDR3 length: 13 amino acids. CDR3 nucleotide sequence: TGCGCCAGCAGGGCAGTTGAGGTAGAGACCCAGTACTTC. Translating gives CASRAVEVETQYF.

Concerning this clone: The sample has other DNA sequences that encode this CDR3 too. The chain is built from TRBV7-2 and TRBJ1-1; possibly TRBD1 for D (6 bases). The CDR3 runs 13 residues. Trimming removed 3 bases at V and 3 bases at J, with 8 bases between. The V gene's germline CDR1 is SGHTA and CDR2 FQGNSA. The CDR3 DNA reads TGTGCCAGCAGCTTGGCAGGGGACACTGAAGCTTTCTTT. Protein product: CASSLAGDTEAFF.

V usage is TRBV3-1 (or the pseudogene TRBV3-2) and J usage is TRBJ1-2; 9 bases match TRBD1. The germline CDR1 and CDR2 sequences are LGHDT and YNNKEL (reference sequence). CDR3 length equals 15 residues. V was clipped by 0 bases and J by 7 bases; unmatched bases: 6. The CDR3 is CASSQDLDRGSGYTF. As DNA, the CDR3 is TGTGCCAGCAGCCAAGATCTGGACAGGGGTAGTGGCTACACCTTC.

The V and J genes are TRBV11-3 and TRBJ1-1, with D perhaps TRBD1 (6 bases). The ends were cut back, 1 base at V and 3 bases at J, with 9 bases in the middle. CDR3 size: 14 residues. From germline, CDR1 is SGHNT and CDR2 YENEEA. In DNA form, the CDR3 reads TGTGCCAGCAGCTTAGGAGGGGGGGACACTGAAGCTTTCTTT. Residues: CASSLGGGDTEAFF.

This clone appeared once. The CDR3 nucleotides are TGTGCCAGCAGTTCACTCGGGACAGGGGGTGGCAATCAGCCCCAGCATTTT. Its protein is CASSSLGTGGGNQPQHF. The gene calls are TRBV28 and TRBJ1-5, with TRBD1 matching over 11 bases. Germline V gene sequence: CDR1 MDHEN, CDR2 SYDVKM. This CDR3 spans 17 amino acids. The junction had 7 bases not matched to a gene; V was cut back by 4 bases and J by 2 bases.

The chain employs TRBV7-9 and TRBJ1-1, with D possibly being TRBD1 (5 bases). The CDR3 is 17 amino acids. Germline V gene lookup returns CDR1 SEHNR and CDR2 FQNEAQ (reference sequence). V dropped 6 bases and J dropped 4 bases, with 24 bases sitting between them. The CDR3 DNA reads TGTGCCAGCAGTCAGAGGTCAATCTTTCAGGGAAGCACTGAAGCTTTCTTT. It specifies CASSQRSIFQGSTEAFF.

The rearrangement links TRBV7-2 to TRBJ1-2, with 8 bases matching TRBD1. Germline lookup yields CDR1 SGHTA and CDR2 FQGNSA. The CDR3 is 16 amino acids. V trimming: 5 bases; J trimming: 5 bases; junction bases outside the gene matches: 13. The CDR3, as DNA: TGTGCCAGCAGCGGGGGTTCCTCCAGGGGGCCTTATGGCTACACCTTC. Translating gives CASSGGSSRGPYGYTF.

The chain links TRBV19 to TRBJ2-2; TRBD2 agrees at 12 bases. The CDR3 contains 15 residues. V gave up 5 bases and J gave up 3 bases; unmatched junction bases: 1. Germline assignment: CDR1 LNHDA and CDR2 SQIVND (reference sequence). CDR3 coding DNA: TGTGCCAGTAGTCCTAGCGGGAGGGACACCGGGGAGCTGTTTTTT. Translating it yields CASSPSGRDTGELFF.

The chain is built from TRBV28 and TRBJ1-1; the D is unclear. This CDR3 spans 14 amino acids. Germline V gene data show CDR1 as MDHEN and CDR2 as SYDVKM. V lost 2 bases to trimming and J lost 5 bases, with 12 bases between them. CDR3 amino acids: CASSLDSIETEAFF. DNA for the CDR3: TGTGCCAGCAGTTTAGATTCCATTGAGACTGAAGCTTTCTTT.

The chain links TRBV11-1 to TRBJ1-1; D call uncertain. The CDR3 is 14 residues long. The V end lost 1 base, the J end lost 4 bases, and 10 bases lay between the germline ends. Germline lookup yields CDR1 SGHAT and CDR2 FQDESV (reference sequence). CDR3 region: CASSLERMVTEAFF. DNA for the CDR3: TGTGCCAGCAGCTTAGAACGGATGGTCACTGAAGCTTTCTTT.

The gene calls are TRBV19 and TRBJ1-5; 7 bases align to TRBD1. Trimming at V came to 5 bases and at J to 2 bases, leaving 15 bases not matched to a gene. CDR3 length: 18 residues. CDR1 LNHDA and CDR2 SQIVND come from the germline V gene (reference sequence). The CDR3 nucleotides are TGTGCCAGTAGTCCCCAATTCAGAGGACAGGTTGGCAATCAGCCCCAGCATTTT. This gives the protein CASSPQFRGQVGNQPQHF.

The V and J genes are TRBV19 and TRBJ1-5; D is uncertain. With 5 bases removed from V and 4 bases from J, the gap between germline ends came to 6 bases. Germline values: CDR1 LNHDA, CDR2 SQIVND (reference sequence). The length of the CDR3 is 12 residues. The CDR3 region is CASSGPNQPQHF. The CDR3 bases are TGTGCCAGTAGTGGTCCTAATCAGCCCCAGCATTTT. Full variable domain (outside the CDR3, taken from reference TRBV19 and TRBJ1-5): DGGITQSPKYLFRKEGQNVTLSCEQNLNHDAMYWYRQDPGQGLRLIYYSQIVNDFQKGDIAEGYSVSREKKESFPLTVTSAQKNPTAFYLCASSGPNQPQHFGDGTRLSIL.